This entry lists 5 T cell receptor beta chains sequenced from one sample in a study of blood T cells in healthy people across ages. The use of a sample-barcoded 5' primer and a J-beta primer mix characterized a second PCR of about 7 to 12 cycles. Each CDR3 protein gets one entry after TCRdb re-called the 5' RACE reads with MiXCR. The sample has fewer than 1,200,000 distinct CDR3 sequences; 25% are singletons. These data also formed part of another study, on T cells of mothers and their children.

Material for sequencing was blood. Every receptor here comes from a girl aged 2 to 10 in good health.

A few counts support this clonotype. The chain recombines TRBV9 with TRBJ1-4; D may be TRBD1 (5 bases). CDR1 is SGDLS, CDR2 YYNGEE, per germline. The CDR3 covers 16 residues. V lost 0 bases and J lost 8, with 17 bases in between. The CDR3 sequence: CASSVGESGLEEKLFF. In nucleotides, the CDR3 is TGTGCCAGCAGCGTAGGGGAATCAGGGCTGGAAGAAAAACTGTTTTTT.

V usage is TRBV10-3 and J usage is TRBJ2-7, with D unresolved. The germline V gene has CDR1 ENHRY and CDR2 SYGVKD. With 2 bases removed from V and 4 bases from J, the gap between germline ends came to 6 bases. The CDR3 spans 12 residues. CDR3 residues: CAISEVEYEQYF. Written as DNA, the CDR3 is TGTGCCATCAGTGAGGTGGAGTACGAGCAGTACTTC.

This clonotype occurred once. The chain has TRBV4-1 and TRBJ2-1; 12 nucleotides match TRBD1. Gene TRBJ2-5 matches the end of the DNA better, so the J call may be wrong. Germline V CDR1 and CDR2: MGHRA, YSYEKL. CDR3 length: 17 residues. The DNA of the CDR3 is TGCGCCAGCAGCCAAGATGGCCCCGGGACAGGGGGCGAGACCCAGTACTTC. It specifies CASSQDGPGTGGETQYF.

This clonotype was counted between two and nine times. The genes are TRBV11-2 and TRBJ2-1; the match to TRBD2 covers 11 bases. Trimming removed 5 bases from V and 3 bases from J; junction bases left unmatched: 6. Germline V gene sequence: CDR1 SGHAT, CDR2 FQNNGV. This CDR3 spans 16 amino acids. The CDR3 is CASSIRGTSGYNEQFF. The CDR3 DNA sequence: TGTGCCAGCAGCATACGAGGGACTAGCGGCTACAATGAGCAGTTCTTC.

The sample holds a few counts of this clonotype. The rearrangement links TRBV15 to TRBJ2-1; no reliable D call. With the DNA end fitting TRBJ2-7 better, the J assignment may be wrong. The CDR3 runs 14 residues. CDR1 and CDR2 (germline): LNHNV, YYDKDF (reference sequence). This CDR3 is CATSLSLGAEEQYF. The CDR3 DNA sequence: TGTGCCACCAGCTTGTCGTTAGGCGCGGAAGAGCAGTACTTC.